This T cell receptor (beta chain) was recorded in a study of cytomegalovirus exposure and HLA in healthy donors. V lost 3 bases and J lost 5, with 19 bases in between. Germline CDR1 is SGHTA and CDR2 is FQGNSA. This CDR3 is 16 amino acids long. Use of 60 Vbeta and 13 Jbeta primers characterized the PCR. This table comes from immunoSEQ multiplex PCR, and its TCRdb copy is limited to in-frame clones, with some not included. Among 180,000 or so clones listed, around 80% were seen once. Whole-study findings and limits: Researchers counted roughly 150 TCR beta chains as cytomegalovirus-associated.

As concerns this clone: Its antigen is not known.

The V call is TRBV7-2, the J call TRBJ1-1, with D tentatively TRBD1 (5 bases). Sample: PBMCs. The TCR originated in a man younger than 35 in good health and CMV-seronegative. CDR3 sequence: CASSFTPGRRKTEAFF. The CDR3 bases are TGTGCCAGCAGCTTTACTCCAGGGAGGAGAAAGACTGAAGCTTTCTTT.